Shown below are 15 T cell receptor beta chains from a single sample sequenced in a study of human T cells and chemical hapten exposure (TCRdb year 2021). Preparation of the library involved RACE. The instrument was a NextSeq 500. TCRdb handled the public reads itself, with Q25 trimming in fastp and clone calling in MiXCR, and kept productive beta chains. Each record represents a unique CDR3 protein, reported with the most common genes and DNA among its rows. The sample records about 97,000 distinct CDR3 sequences, about 28% of which are singletons. Approximately 10% of the sample comes from the top ten. What the time point label conveys for this sample: patch test 3, about 24 weeks after DPC sensitization. The treatment or condition tag for this specimen amounts to: therapeutic diphenylcyclopropenone sensitization with weekly scalp DPC. The source was whole blood, collected in connection with sensitization to the hapten diphenylcyclopropenone (DPC). The receptor set was obtained from a man aged 40-49 years with alopecia areata. Some clones in this sample may be carry-over from other donors' samples.

The J gene is TRBJ1-1, the V gene TRBV12-3 or TRBV12-4, with 9 nucleotides matching TRBD1. The ends lost 6 bases at V and 1 base at J; junction bases unmatched: 6. This CDR3 contains 15 residues. CDR3 residues: CASSPDRGANTEAFF. CDR3 DNA: TGTGCCAGCAGCCCGGACAGGGGCGCGAACACTGAAGCTTTCTTT.

In its sample, this clonotype was seen a few times. V usage is TRBV6-6 and J usage is TRBJ1-5; D call uncertain. The CDR3 has 13 residues. Germline CDR1 MNHNY, CDR2 SVGAGI (reference sequence). V dropped 0 bases and J dropped 4 bases, with 4 bases sitting between them. In nucleotides, the CDR3 is TGTGCCAGCAGTTACTCGACTAATCAGCCCCAGCATTTT. Translated, it gives CASSYSTNQPQHF.

The chain joins TRBV28 to TRBJ2-7, with D perhaps assigned TRBD1 or TRBD2 (5 bases each). Per the germline V gene, CDR1 is MDHEN and CDR2 is SYDVKM. CDR3 length: 15 residues. V lost 2 bases to trimming and J lost 0 bases, with 11 bases between them. As DNA, the CDR3 is TGTGCCAGCAGTTTAGGGGACCTTAGCTCCTACGAGCAGTACTTC. It yields the protein CASSLGDLSSYEQYF.

This clonotype has just a few counts. The chain joins TRBV21-1 to TRBJ2-7; the D call of TRBD2 is as the table states it, not checked on the DNA. TRBV21-1 is noted as a pseudogene. CDR3 length: 14 amino acids. The CDR3 DNA follows: TGTGCCAGCACCAGTCCAGCGTACGCCTACGAGCAGTACTTC. This codes for CASTSPAYAYEQYF.

The table lists this clonotype with a count of one. This chain connects TRBV7-6 to TRBJ2-7; D call uncertain. The germline V and J ends were trimmed by 0 bases and 2 bases, with 11 bases remaining between them. CDR3 length: 15 amino acids. Germline loops: CDR1 SGHVS, CDR2 FNYEAQ. DNA of the CDR3: TGTGCCAGCAGCTTAGCCGGGCTAGGAACCTACGAGCAGTACTTC. It translates to CASSLAGLGTYEQYF.

The table lists this clonotype with a few counts. The chain carries TRBV28 and TRBJ2-7; maybe TRBD2 (5 bases). V was shortened by 3 bases and J by 3 bases, with 6 bases between the two germline ends. Germline V gene lookup returns CDR1 MDHEN and CDR2 SYDVKM. The CDR3 runs to 12 residues. CDR3 sequence (DNA): TGTGCCAGCAGTTTCGGACTCTACGAGCAGTACTTC. This translates into CASSFGLYEQYF. The whole variable domain, remainder taken from reference TRBV28 and TRBJ2-7, is DVKVTQSSRYLVKRTGEKVFLECVQDMDHENMFWYRQDPGLGLRLIYFSYDVKMKEKGDIPEGYSVSREKKERFSLILESASTNQTSMYLCASSFGLYEQYFGPGTRLTVT.

In this sample, this clonotype turned up a few times. This chain uses TRBV7-9 with TRBJ2-7, with 7 bases aligning to TRBD2. The V gene's germline CDR1 is SEHNR and CDR2 FQNEAQ (reference sequence). This CDR3 spans 16 amino acids. V shed 6 bases and J 0 bases; nucleotides not matched to a gene: 11. This chain's CDR3 is CASRWTGGPSSYEQYF. In DNA, the CDR3 is TGTGCCAGCAGATGGACGGGAGGTCCGAGCTCCTACGAGCAGTACTTC. Combining the CDR3 with reference TRBV7-9 and TRBJ2-7 gives the whole variable domain DTGVSQNPRHKITKRGQNVTFRCDPISEHNRLYWYRQTLGQGPEFLTYFQNEAQLEKSRLLSDRFSAERPKGSFSTLEIQRTEQGDSAMYLCASRWTGGPSSYEQYFGPGTRLTVT.

This clonotype was observed a few times. J is TRBJ1-4 and V is TRBV6-6; D possibly corresponds to TRBD1 (5 bases). Trimming took off 8 bases at V and 7 bases at J, with 11 bases between the two ends. The CDR3 contains 12 residues. Germline loops: CDR1 MNHNY, CDR2 SVGAGI (reference sequence). The CDR3: CASGGGSEKLFF. DNA for the CDR3: TGTGCCAGCGGGGGGGGAAGTGAAAAACTGTTTTTT.

J is TRBJ1-1 and V is TRBV6-1; D is possibly TRBD1 (5 bases). From germline, CDR1 is MNHNS and CDR2 SASEGT. The CDR3 contains 14 residues. V lost 7 bases and J lost 1, with 13 bases in between. CDR3 nucleotide sequence: TGTGCCAGCAAAGTGGACGGGACGAACACTGAAGCTTTCTTT. Translating gives CASKVDGTNTEAFF.

The chain is built from TRBV28 and TRBJ2-7; a weak D match, TRBD1 (6 bases). V lost 7 bases to trimming and J lost 2 bases, with 18 bases between them. This CDR3 comprises 15 residues. Germline V gene lookup returns CDR1 MDHEN and CDR2 SYDVKM. CDR3 nucleotide sequence: TGTGCCAGCACCGTATATGGGGACACGACCTACGAGCAGTACTTC. Its protein is CASTVYGDTTYEQYF.

This clonotype was recorded a few times. The genes are TRBV7-9 and TRBJ1-5; 9 nucleotides agree with TRBD1. With 1 base clipped from V and 2 bases from J, the junction kept 6 bases outside the gene matches. In germline, CDR1 is SEHNR, CDR2 FQNEAQ (reference sequence). The length of the CDR3 is 17 residues. The CDR3 spells CASSLVGTGLGNQPQHF. Written as DNA, the CDR3 is TGTGCCAGCAGCTTAGTGGGGACAGGGTTAGGCAATCAGCCCCAGCATTTT. Variable domain in full (rest from reference TRBV7-9 and TRBJ1-5): DTGVSQNPRHKITKRGQNVTFRCDPISEHNRLYWYRQTLGQGPEFLTYFQNEAQLEKSRLLSDRFSAERPKGSFSTLEIQRTEQGDSAMYLCASSLVGTGLGNQPQHFGDGTRLSIL.

The chain uses TRBV11-3 and TRBJ2-7, with 8 nucleotides matching TRBD2. The CDR3 has 14 amino acids. Germline-derived CDR1 and CDR2 are SGHNT and YENEEA. Trimming cost V 5 bases and J 6 bases; bases outside gene matches: 9. The CDR3 bases are TGTGCCAGCAGCCCCGGGGGGGTTTCGGGCGAGCAGTACTTC. Residues: CASSPGGVSGEQYF.

This chain links TRBV14 with TRBJ2-1, with 8 bases matching TRBD2. Germline loops: CDR1 SGHDN, CDR2 FVKESK. The CDR3 sequence is 17 residues long. After removal of 0 bases from V and 7 bases from J, the junction contained 11 bases not matched to a gene. The DNA of the CDR3 is TGTGCCAGCAGCCAAGATTTTGCAACGGGAGGGTGGAATGAGCAGTTCTTC. Its protein is CASSQDFATGGWNEQFF.

In this sample, this clonotype turned up a few times. The rearrangement joins TRBV11-1 to TRBJ2-3; no firm D call. Germline V lookup: CDR1 SGHAT, CDR2 FQDESV (reference sequence). This CDR3 has 15 residues. Trimming took 5 bases from V and 0 from J, leaving 12 bases between them. The CDR3 sequence: CASSDRFSSTDTQYF. CDR3 sequence (DNA): TGTGCCAGCAGCGATAGGTTCTCGAGCACAGATACGCAGTATTTT.

The chain recombines TRBV20-1 with TRBJ2-5, with a weak D call TRBD1 (6 bases). Per the germline V gene, CDR1 is DFQATT and CDR2 is SNEGSKA (reference sequence). The CDR3 has 12 residues. Trimming left V 5 bases short and J 4 bases short, with 11 bases between. CDR3 sequence: CSAPRGRETQYF. Written as DNA, the CDR3 is TGCAGTGCTCCAAGGGGGAGAGAGACCCAGTACTTC.